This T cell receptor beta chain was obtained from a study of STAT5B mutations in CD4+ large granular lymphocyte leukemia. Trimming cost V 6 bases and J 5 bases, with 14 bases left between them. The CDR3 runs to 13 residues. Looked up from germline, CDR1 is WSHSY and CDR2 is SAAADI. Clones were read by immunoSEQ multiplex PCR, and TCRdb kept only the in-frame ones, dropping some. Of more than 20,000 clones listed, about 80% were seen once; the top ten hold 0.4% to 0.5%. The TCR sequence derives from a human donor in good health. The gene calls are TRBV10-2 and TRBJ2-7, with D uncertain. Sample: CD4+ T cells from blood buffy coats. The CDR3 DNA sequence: TGCGCCAGCAGCGAGAGAGTACAACACGAGCAGTACTTC. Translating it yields CASSERVQHEQYF.